The 21 T cell receptor beta chains given below trace back to one sample, sequenced in a study of blood T cell repertoires in COVID-19. Measured with immunoSEQ multiplex PCR; TCRdb has only the in-frame clones, and not every one. The table lists fewer than 150,000 clones, about 83% of them singletons. What was sequenced was peripheral blood. The receptors here all came from a human donor in a cohort sampled during active COVID-19.

The V call is TRBV5-6, the J call TRBJ1-1; possible D gene TRBD1, 6 bases. The CDR3 has 13 amino acids. Germline V gives CDR1 SGHDT, CDR2 YYEEEE. Trimming stripped 4 bases from V and 6 bases from J, with 13 bases between. CDR3 amino acids: CASSATGRSEAFF. Written as DNA, the CDR3 is TGTGCCAGCAGCGCTACAGGGAGATCTGAAGCTTTCTTT.

The chain carries TRBV12-3 or TRBV12-4 and TRBJ2-1; D gene ambiguous. Trimming shortened V by 1 base and J by 7 bases, and 5 bases separated the two germline ends. The CDR3 extends over 12 amino acids. CDR3 DNA: TGTGCCAGCAGTTTAGGAGAGAATGAGCAGTTCTTC. It codes for CASSLGENEQFF.

The chain combines TRBV5-1 with TRBJ2-7; TRBD1 is a possible D gene (6 bases). The CDR3 is 13 amino acids. V was pared by 0 bases and J by 7 bases, with 11 bases between. Germline V lookup: CDR1 SGHRS, CDR2 YFSETQ. The CDR3: CASSLVGASEQYF. The CDR3 DNA sequence: TGCGCCAGCAGCTTGGTGGGGGCAAGTGAGCAGTACTTC. The entire variable domain, with the rest obtained from reference TRBV5-1 and TRBJ2-7, is as follows: KAGVTQTPRYLIKTRGQQVTLSCSPISGHRSVSWYQQTPGQGLQFLFEYFSETQRNKGNFPGRFSGRQFSNSRSEMNVSTLELGDSALYLCASSLVGASEQYFGPGTRLTVT.

This chain joins TRBV5-1 and TRBJ2-5, with 7 bases that match TRBD1. The CDR3 extends over 15 amino acids. Germline V lookup: CDR1 SGHRS, CDR2 YFSETQ. With 1 base clipped from V and 1 base from J, the junction kept 4 bases outside the gene matches. CDR3: CASSLSRGIQETQYF. The DNA of the CDR3 is TGCGCCAGCAGCTTGTCCAGGGGGATCCAAGAGACCCAGTACTTC. The full variable domain, rest sourced from reference TRBV5-1 and TRBJ2-5, is KAGVTQTPRYLIKTRGQQVTLSCSPISGHRSVSWYQQTPGQGLQFLFEYFSETQRNKGNFPGRFSGRQFSNSRSEMNVSTLELGDSALYLCASSLSRGIQETQYFGPGTRLLVL.

V is TRBV28 and J is TRBJ1-6, with D possibly matching TRBD1 (6 bases). Deletions cut 6 bases from V and 0 bases from J, with 15 bases between. Germline assignment: CDR1 MDHEN and CDR2 SYDVKM. This CDR3 is built from 17 residues. CDR3 DNA sequence: TGTGCCAGCAGATCACCGCAGGGGAGCTCCTATAATTCACCCCTCCACTTT. The encoded protein is CASRSPQGSSYNSPLHF.

J is TRBJ2-5 and V is TRBV5-4, with TRBD2 matching over 13 bases. Trimming cost V 1 base and J 2 bases; bases outside gene matches: 5. Germline V gene data show CDR1 as SGHNT and CDR2 as YYREEE (reference sequence). This CDR3 is 17 amino acids long. CDR3 residues: CASSLFRTSGGQETQYF. CDR3 nucleotide sequence: TGTGCCAGCAGCTTGTTTCGGACTAGCGGGGGACAAGAGACCCAGTACTTC.

The gene calls are TRBV24-1 and TRBJ2-1; 8 bases fit TRBD2. V was clipped by 5 bases and J by 2 bases; unmatched bases: 4. This CDR3 spans 15 amino acids. CDR1 KGHDR and CDR2 SFDVKD come from the germline V gene. This CDR3 is CATSASGGTYNEQFF. CDR3 nucleotides: TGTGCCACCAGTGCCAGCGGGGGCACCTACAATGAGCAGTTCTTC.

The chain uses TRBV19 and TRBJ1-5; 9 bases match TRBD1. With V trimmed by 6 bases and J by 2 bases, 14 bases remained unmatched. CDR3 length: 18 amino acids. Germline values: CDR1 LNHDA, CDR2 SQIVND (reference sequence). CDR3 loop: CASRGHRGRDPGNQPQHF. The CDR3 nucleotides read TGTGCCAGTAGGGGGCACAGGGGGCGTGATCCCGGCAATCAGCCCCAGCATTTT. The full variable domain, its missing parts supplied by reference TRBV19 and TRBJ1-5, is DGGITQSPKYLFRKEGQNVTLSCEQNLNHDAMYWYRQDPGQGLRLIYYSQIVNDFQKGDIAEGYSVSREKKESFPLTVTSAQKNPTAFYLCASRGHRGRDPGNQPQHFGDGTRLSIL.

The chain combines TRBV27 with TRBJ1-2, with a possible D match to TRBD1 (6 bases). This CDR3 contains 13 residues. The germline gives CDR1 MNHEY, CDR2 SMNVEV (reference sequence). The ends were cut back, 6 bases at V and 3 bases at J, with 11 bases in the middle. This CDR3 reads CASSMDSDYGYTF. In DNA form, the CDR3 reads TGTGCCAGCAGCATGGACAGCGACTATGGCTACACCTTC.

This clone was observed once. The chain employs TRBV30 and TRBJ1-2; D perhaps matches TRBD1 (5 bases). This CDR3 comprises 13 residues. V was shortened by 1 base and J by 5 bases, with 11 bases between the two germline ends. Germline-derived CDR1 and CDR2 are GTSNPN and SVGIG (reference sequence). CDR3 amino acids: CAWSAGGSYGYTF. In nucleotides, the CDR3 is TGTGCCTGGAGTGCCGGGGGAAGTTATGGCTACACCTTC.

V gene TRBV27 combines with J gene TRBJ2-7; 9 bases line up with TRBD2. There are 19 residues in the CDR3. The germline V gene encodes CDR1 MNHEY and CDR2 SMNVEV (reference sequence). V dropped 4 bases and J dropped 1; count of bases not matched to a gene: 17. The CDR3 DNA is TGTGCCAGCAGTTCCCTCGTCCCCTCGCCGGCGGGGGGGTCCTACGAGCAGTACTTC. Residues: CASSSLVPSPAGGSYEQYF.

The chain carries TRBV11-2 and TRBJ2-5, with a possible D match to TRBD2 (6 bases). Germline assignment: CDR1 SGHAT and CDR2 FQNNGV. This CDR3 has 14 residues. The V end was cut by 5 bases, the J end by 5 bases, with 15 bases between. The CDR3 here is CASSPNRGWETQYF. The CDR3 bases are TGTGCCAGCAGCCCAAACCGGGGGTGGGAGACCCAGTACTTC.

The rearrangement links TRBV3-1 (or the pseudogene TRBV3-2) to TRBJ1-3; TRBD1 matches at 9 bases. In germline, CDR1 is LGHDT, CDR2 YNNKEL (reference sequence). The CDR3 runs 17 residues. J lost 2 bases, V lost 1 base, and 6 bases had no gene match. The CDR3 sequence is CASSQARTGVAGNTIYF. The DNA for the CDR3 is TGTGCCAGCAGCCAAGCTCGGACAGGGGTGGCTGGAAACACCATATATTTT.

This clone showed up just a few times. The chain combines TRBV7-6 with TRBJ2-7, with D possibly being TRBD2 (6 bases). The CDR3 is 16 residues long. Looked up from germline, CDR1 is SGHVS and CDR2 is FNYEAQ. With 5 bases removed from V and 5 bases from J, the gap between germline ends came to 22 bases. The CDR3 region has the DNA TGTGCCAGCAGCCCATGGGCCGGGACGGGGGACCACGAGCAGTACTTC. This sequence encodes CASSPWAGTGDHEQYF. The variable domain in full, completed from reference TRBV7-6 and TRBJ2-7, reads GAGVSQSPRYKVTKRGQDVALRCDPISGHVSLYWYRQALGQGPEFLTYFNYEAQQDKSGLPNDRFSAERPEGSISTLTIQRTEQRDSAMYRCASSPWAGTGDHEQYFGPGTRLTVT.

The sample holds one count of this clone. The chain uses TRBV18 and TRBJ2-6, with TRBD1 as a possible D gene (5 bases). The CDR3 covers 16 residues. V was shortened by 3 bases and J by 0 bases, with 9 bases between the two germline ends. Germline CDR1 reads KGHSH; CDR2 reads LQKENI. Written as DNA, the CDR3 is TGTGCCAGCTCACCGGACATTATCTCTGGGGCCAACGTCCTGACTTTC. This encodes CASSPDIISGANVLTF.

The chain links TRBV6-5 to TRBJ2-5; 8 positions agree with TRBD2. The CDR3 length is 15 residues. The V and J ends lost 2 bases and 7 bases, in that order; junction bases with no gene match: 9. Germline CDR1 is MNHEY and CDR2 is SVGAGI. CDR3 sequence (DNA): TGTGCCAGCAGTTACCGTCACGGGGGGGATGGGACCCAGTACTTC. It specifies CASSYRHGGDGTQYF.

The chain joins TRBV27 to TRBJ2-7; 8 bases align to TRBD2. Looked up from germline, CDR1 is MNHEY and CDR2 is SMNVEV (reference sequence). V was pared by 2 bases and J by 3 bases, with 3 bases of the junction left unmatched. This CDR3 comprises 14 residues. The CDR3 reads CASSLSSGVYEQYF. The CDR3 region has the DNA TGTGCCAGCAGTTTAAGTAGCGGGGTCTACGAGCAGTACTTC.

Only one count was recorded for this clone. The sample has other DNA sequences that encode this CDR3 too. The chain has TRBV30 and TRBJ1-1, with unresolved D. This CDR3 spans 13 amino acids. Germline lookup yields CDR1 GTSNPN and CDR2 SVGIG (reference sequence). Trimming removed 0 bases at V and 4 bases at J, with 9 bases between. The CDR3 nucleotides read TGTGCCTGGAGTGTGCAGCGCGGCACTGAAGCTTTCTTT. It is translated as CAWSVQRGTEAFF.

In this sample, this clone turned up once. The chain joins TRBV19 to TRBJ2-5; weak D call: TRBD2 (5 bases). CDR3 length: 17 residues. Trimming took off 3 bases at V and 1 base at J, with 18 bases between the two ends. CDR1 is LNHDA and CDR2 is SQIVND in the germline V gene (reference sequence). CDR3 sequence reads: CASSIVGTRDSQETQYF. The DNA for the CDR3 is TGTGCCAGTAGTATCGTAGGCACTAGAGACTCCCAAGAGACCCAGTACTTC. Full variable domain (rest looked up from reference TRBV19 and TRBJ2-5): DGGITQSPKYLFRKEGQNVTLSCEQNLNHDAMYWYRQDPGQGLRLIYYSQIVNDFQKGDIAEGYSVSREKKESFPLTVTSAQKNPTAFYLCASSIVGTRDSQETQYFGPGTRLLVL.

This chain joins TRBV5-1 and TRBJ1-1, with TRBD1 identical over 8 bases. V lost 2 bases to trimming and J lost 6 bases; unmatched junction nucleotides: 9. This CDR3 is 15 amino acids long. The germline CDR1 and CDR2 sequences are SGHRS and YFSETQ. CDR3: CASSLGQGEWAEAFF. Here the CDR3 DNA reads TGCGCCAGCAGCTTAGGACAGGGAGAGTGGGCTGAAGCTTTCTTT. Using reference TRBV5-1 and TRBJ1-1 for the parts outside the CDR3, the full variable domain is KAGVTQTPRYLIKTRGQQVTLSCSPISGHRSVSWYQQTPGQGLQFLFEYFSETQRNKGNFPGRFSGRQFSNSRSEMNVSTLELGDSALYLCASSLGQGEWAEAFFGQGTRLTVV.

The chain employs TRBV10-3 and TRBJ1-4; 9 nucleotides match TRBD1. Looked up from germline, CDR1 is ENHRY and CDR2 is SYGVKD. CDR3 length equals 15 residues. Trimming removed 3 bases from V and 5 bases from J; junction bases left unmatched: 4. The CDR3 DNA reads as TGTGCCATCAGTGATTCCGGGACAGGGAATGAAAAACTGTTTTTT. Its translation: CAISDSGTGNEKLFF.